Below, 7 T cell receptor beta chains from the same sample are listed, as sequenced in a study of cytomegalovirus exposure and HLA in healthy donors. The PCR contained 60 Vbeta and 13 Jbeta primers. Repertoires were generated with immunoSEQ multiplex PCR, while TCRdb's copy carries only in-frame clones and drops some. The sample lists about 93,000 clones; 65% were seen once. Specimen: PBMCs. These TCRs come from a boy aged 5 to 17 in good health and CMV-seropositive.

The chain carries TRBV15 and TRBJ1-4; a weak D match, TRBD1 (6 bases). Trimming cost V 0 bases and J 8 bases, with 13 bases left between them. The germline gives CDR1 LNHNV, CDR2 YYDKDF (reference sequence). There are 15 residues in the CDR3. The CDR3: CATSRDRDTQEKLFF. CDR3 in DNA: TGTGCCACCAGCAGAGATCGGGACACTCAGGAAAAACTGTTTTTT.

This clone came up a few times. V gene TRBV29-1 combines with J gene TRBJ1-4; 9 nucleotides match TRBD1. Looked up from germline, CDR1 is SQVTM and CDR2 is ANQGSEA. Germline trimming cut 7 bases from V and 4 bases from J; bases unmatched to any gene: 4. The CDR3 has 13 residues. The CDR3 here is CSGRDRVNEKLFF. CDR3 nucleotide sequence: TGCAGCGGCCGGGACAGGGTTAATGAAAAACTGTTTTTT.

The V call is TRBV19, the J call TRBJ1-1; 7 bases map to TRBD1. The ends lost 3 bases at V and 1 base at J; junction bases unmatched: 8. The CDR3 sequence is 16 residues long. CDR1 and CDR2 (germline): LNHDA, SQIVND (reference sequence). CDR3 coding DNA: TGTGCCAGTAGTATGGGTCCCGGACAGGAGAACACTGAAGCTTTCTTT. Its protein is CASSMGPGQENTEAFF.

This chain links TRBV19 with TRBJ1-1, with a tentative D call TRBD1 (5 bases). CDR3 length equals 16 residues. Germline V CDR1 and CDR2: LNHDA, SQIVND (reference sequence). Trimming cost V 1 base and J 5 bases, with 17 bases left between them. The CDR3 protein is CASSIAVGGLRTEAFF. Here the CDR3 DNA reads TGTGCCAGTAGTATAGCCGTGGGGGGTTTAAGAACTGAAGCTTTCTTT.

This chain joins TRBV11-2 and TRBJ2-5; TRBD2 matches 13 bases. The last part of the DNA fits TRBJ2-7 better; the J call may be wrong. CDR3 length: 15 amino acids. Germline V CDR1 and CDR2: SGHAT, FQNNGV. In nucleotides, the CDR3 is TGTGCCAGCAGTTTCGGGACTAGCGGGATCTACGAGCAGTACTTC. Translating it yields CASSFGTSGIYEQYF.

The chain carries TRBV14 and TRBJ2-7, with 7 bases fitting TRBD1. The CDR3 is 14 amino acids. The germline CDR1 and CDR2 sequences are SGHDN and FVKESK. The V gene end was trimmed by 4 bases and the J gene end by 6 bases; junction bases not matched to a gene: 9. The CDR3 coding sequence is TGTGCCAGCAGCCGCACTCATGGGACAGCCGAGCAGTACTTC. Its translation is CASSRTHGTAEQYF.

The gene calls are TRBV6-1 and TRBJ1-1; D gene ambiguous. The CDR3 is 13 residues long. Germline V gene lookup returns CDR1 MNHNS and CDR2 SASEGT. Trimming stripped 1 base from V and 7 bases from J, with 10 bases between. The CDR3: CASSEDGRLEAFF. The CDR3 nucleotides read TGTGCCAGCAGTGAAGATGGCAGACTTGAAGCTTTCTTT.